The 25 T cell receptor beta chains below all came from one sample that was sequenced in a study of blood T cell repertoires in COVID-19. TCRdb keeps only in-frame clones here, not all; method: immunoSEQ multiplex PCR. The sample contains fewer than 250,000 clones, 83% of which appear only once. Material: peripheral blood. These receptor sequences come from a human donor in a cohort sampled during active COVID-19.

The chain uses TRBV6-5 and TRBJ2-7; 7 nucleotides align to TRBD1. This CDR3 has 15 amino acids. The V segment lost 6 bases and the J segment 2 bases; nucleotides outside the gene matches: 10. Germline-derived CDR1 and CDR2 are MNHEY and SVGAGI. CDR3 region: CASRPLDRSAYEQYF. The CDR3 bases are TGTGCCAGCAGACCCCTGGACAGGTCGGCCTACGAGCAGTACTTC.

The chain recombines TRBV24-1 with TRBJ2-2; 12 bases align to TRBD1. The CDR3 length is 17 residues. CDR1 is KGHDR, CDR2 SFDVKD, per germline. J gave up 2 bases and V 5 bases, and 5 bases lay outside the gene matches. The CDR3 loop is CATSGGQGAFNTGELFF. For the CDR3, the DNA is TGTGCCACCAGTGGGGGACAGGGGGCATTTAACACCGGGGAGCTGTTTTTT.

The chain joins TRBV5-3 to TRBJ2-1; D might be TRBD2 (5 bases). TRBV5-3 is recorded as an ORF, its role being uncertain. CDR3 length: 13 residues. Trimming shortened V by 4 bases and J by 4 bases, and 9 bases separated the two germline ends. The CDR3 loop is CARSPGSYNEQFF. The CDR3 nucleotides are TGTGCCAGAAGCCCGGGATCTTACAATGAGCAGTTCTTC.

The chain employs TRBV4-1 and TRBJ1-3; D is unresolved. With 1 base removed from V and 4 bases from J, the gap between germline ends came to 17 bases. Germline V gene data show CDR1 as MGHRA and CDR2 as YSYEKL. The CDR3 has 17 residues. CDR3 loop: CASSQGGSPSRGNTIYF. The CDR3 coding sequence is TGCGCCAGCAGCCAAGGAGGCAGCCCTTCGAGGGGAAACACCATATATTTT.

This chain joins TRBV27 and TRBJ1-6; maybe TRBD1 (6 bases). The CDR3 loop spans 13 amino acids. The germline CDR1 and CDR2 sequences are MNHEY and SMNVEV (reference sequence). V was pared by 6 bases and J by 9 bases, with 12 bases between. The CDR3 is CASRMGDISPLHF. CDR3 coding DNA: TGTGCCAGCAGAATGGGGGACATTTCACCCCTCCACTTT.

The chain carries TRBV12-5 and TRBJ1-6; D perhaps matches TRBD1 (5 bases). The V gene's germline CDR1 is LGHNT and CDR2 FRNRAP. V was shortened by 0 bases and J by 7 bases, with 16 bases between the two germline ends. This CDR3 has 17 amino acids. CDR3 nucleotide sequence: TGTGCTAGTGGTTTGGTACTAAGCAGGGAATTCAATTCACCCCTCCACTTT. This codes for CASGLVLSREFNSPLHF.

J is TRBJ2-7 and V is TRBV19; 10 nucleotides line up with TRBD1. V was clipped by 5 bases and J by 3 bases; unmatched bases: 7. CDR1 is LNHDA, CDR2 SQIVND, per germline (reference sequence). The CDR3 has 15 residues. The CDR3 bases are TGTGCCAGTAGTTCGGCCCGGACAGGGGGCTACGAGCAGTACTTC. Protein product: CASSSARTGGYEQYF.

V gene TRBV6-6 combines with J gene TRBJ1-3, with TRBD1 identical over 8 bases. The CDR3 runs 15 residues. In germline, CDR1 is MNHNY, CDR2 SVGAGI (reference sequence). After removal of 5 bases from V and 4 bases from J, the junction contained 7 bases not matched to a gene. CDR3 DNA: TGTGCCAGCAGTCCAGGGGGCGCGATCGGAAACACCATATATTTT. It is translated as CASSPGGAIGNTIYF.

The V and J genes are TRBV7-9 and TRBJ1-1; the D gene is possibly TRBD1 (5 bases). The germline V and J ends were trimmed by 5 bases and 0 bases, with 13 bases remaining between them. This CDR3 region has 15 residues. Per germline, CDR1 SEHNR and CDR2 FQNEAQ (reference sequence). CDR3 bases: TGTGCCAGCAGCCTGCGTGAGACAGTGAACACTGAAGCTTTCTTT. Protein product: CASSLRETVNTEAFF.

Only one count was recorded for this clone. This same CDR3 is encoded by further DNA sequences in the sample. The chain carries TRBV6-5 and TRBJ2-1; no reliable D call. V was shortened by 3 bases and J by 1 base, with 7 bases between the two germline ends. CDR1 is MNHEY, CDR2 SVGAGI, per germline. The CDR3 runs 14 residues. The CDR3 DNA sequence: TGTGCCAGCAGTTATCGTTCGTCCTACAATGAGCAGTTCTTC. Amino acid sequence: CASSYRSSYNEQFF.

The rearrangement uses TRBV11-2 and TRBJ2-2; 7 bases map to TRBD2. The germline V gene encodes CDR1 SGHAT and CDR2 FQNNGV. The junction had 5 bases not matched to a gene; V was cut back by 1 base and J by 3 bases. The CDR3 covers 16 residues. CDR3 sequence: CASSLAGGEYTGELFF. The CDR3 DNA reads TGTGCCAGCAGCTTAGCGGGAGGCGAATACACCGGGGAGCTGTTTTTT.

V is TRBV28 and J is TRBJ2-6; 9 bases match TRBD1. This CDR3 comprises 17 residues. Germline loops: CDR1 MDHEN, CDR2 SYDVKM. Germline trimming cut 6 bases from V and 1 base from J; bases unmatched to any gene: 7. This chain's CDR3 is CASSITGQGSGANVLTF. In DNA, the CDR3 is TGTGCCAGCAGCATAACAGGACAGGGGTCTGGGGCCAACGTCCTGACTTTC.

This clone was counted only a few times. The chain carries TRBV5-1 and TRBJ1-5, with D possibly being TRBD1 (6 bases). Germline V gene sequence: CDR1 SGHRS, CDR2 YFSETQ. Between the trimmed V and J ends, which lost 0 bases and 3 bases, there was a span of 10 bases. This CDR3 comprises 15 residues. In DNA, the CDR3 is TGCGCCAGCAGCTTGGAGGGGGTGCTCAATCAGCCCCAGCATTTT. It codes for CASSLEGVLNQPQHF.

This clone was counted only a few times. The CDR3 loop reads CASSLAGGGNQPQHF. The DNA for the CDR3 is TGTGCCAGCAGCTTGGCAGGGGGCGGCAATCAGCCCCAGCATTTT. The J gene is TRBJ1-5, the V gene TRBV5-6; TRBD1 matches at 8 bases. The length of the CDR3 is 15 residues. The J segment lost 2 bases and the V segment lost 0 bases, leaving 1 base of the junction unmatched. Per the germline V gene, CDR1 is SGHDT and CDR2 is YYEEEE.

The V and J genes are TRBV29-1 and TRBJ2-7, with D maybe TRBD1 (6 bases). Trimming pared 5 bases from V and 0 bases from J, leaving 14 bases between. This CDR3 contains 14 residues. Germline values: CDR1 SQVTM, CDR2 ANQGSEA. The CDR3 sequence: CSVTGRRSSYEQYF. CDR3 in DNA: TGCAGCGTTACAGGGCGGCGTAGCTCCTACGAGCAGTACTTC.

This chain uses TRBV29-1 with TRBJ1-4; 7 bases align to TRBD1. Germline V gene data show CDR1 as SQVTM and CDR2 as ANQGSEA. The trim removed 6 bases at V and 4 bases at J, leaving 5 bases unmatched. This CDR3 is 13 amino acids long. In DNA form, the CDR3 reads TGCAGCGTGCAACAGGGGTTTAATGAAAAACTGTTTTTT. Encoded protein: CSVQQGFNEKLFF.

The gene calls are TRBV6-6 and TRBJ1-6; weak D call: TRBD1 (5 bases). This CDR3 spans 17 amino acids. Deletions cut 5 bases from V and 0 bases from J, with 14 bases between. Germline CDR1 is MNHNY and CDR2 is SVGAGI (reference sequence). DNA of the CDR3: TGTGCCAGCAGTCGCAGGGACTTGAGCTCCTATAATTCACCCCTCCACTTT. Its protein product is CASSRRDLSSYNSPLHF.

The chain couples TRBV11-1 to TRBJ2-1, with 8 bases that match TRBD2. The germline V gene has CDR1 SGHAT and CDR2 FQDESV (reference sequence). CDR3 length: 16 residues. Unmatched junction bases numbered 7, after V lost 6 bases and J lost 0 bases. The CDR3 DNA follows: TGTGCCAGCAGTAGTAGCGGGGCGAGCTCCTACAATGAGCAGTTCTTC. Translating gives CASSSSGASSYNEQFF.

The rearrangement uses TRBV18 and TRBJ2-6, with TRBD1 as a possible D gene (6 bases). The V end lost 5 bases, the J end lost 2 bases, and 10 bases lay between the germline ends. CDR1 is KGHSH, CDR2 LQKENI, per germline. This CDR3 is 15 amino acids long. The chain's CDR3 is CASSFQGTGANVLTF. The CDR3 DNA sequence: TGTGCCAGCTCATTTCAGGGGACTGGGGCCAACGTCCTGACTTTC.

About this clone: The sample carries other DNA sequences with the same CDR3. The rearrangement links TRBV11-2 to TRBJ2-7; 7 nucleotides line up with TRBD1. The CDR3 totals 12 residues. V lost 4 bases and J lost 4; bases outside the gene matches: 1. Germline V CDR1 and CDR2: SGHAT, FQNNGV. This CDR3 is CASSSQGYEQYF. Written as DNA, the CDR3 is TGTGCCAGCAGCTCACAGGGGTACGAGCAGTACTTC.

V is TRBV6-1 and J is TRBJ2-5; a weak D match, TRBD2 (6 bases). Looked up from germline, CDR1 is MNHNS and CDR2 is SASEGT. V dropped 2 bases and J dropped 7 bases, with 20 bases sitting between them. The CDR3 runs 16 residues. CDR3 sequence: CASSERAELAKGTQYF. CDR3 bases: TGTGCCAGCAGTGAACGCGCGGAACTAGCTAAAGGGACCCAGTACTTC.

The chain carries TRBV5-1 and TRBJ2-1; 15 bases map to TRBD2. V trimming: 4 bases; J trimming: 0 bases; junction bases outside the gene matches: 5. The CDR3 has 18 amino acids. CDR1 and CDR2 (germline): SGHRS, YFSETQ. This chain's CDR3 is CASSAGLAGGSSYNEQFF. CDR3 in DNA: TGCGCCAGCAGCGCGGGACTAGCGGGGGGTAGCTCCTACAATGAGCAGTTCTTC.

The chain links TRBV28 to TRBJ2-3; 8 nucleotides match TRBD2. The germline gives CDR1 MDHEN, CDR2 SYDVKM. The CDR3 is 15 amino acids. The junction had 7 bases not matched to a gene; V was cut back by 7 bases and J by 1 base. DNA of the CDR3: TGTGCCAGCATCGGCGGGGGGCTGGGCACAGATACGCAGTATTTT. Its protein is CASIGGGLGTDTQYF.

V usage is TRBV15 and J usage is TRBJ2-5; 9 nucleotides align to TRBD1. The CDR3 sequence is 15 residues long. The germline CDR1 and CDR2 sequences are LNHNV and YYDKDF (reference sequence). J was trimmed by 1 base and V by 3 bases; bases with no gene match: 3. DNA for the CDR3: TGTGCCACCAGCAGTCGGGACAGGGTCCAAGAGACCCAGTACTTC. Amino acid sequence: CATSSRDRVQETQYF.

The chain couples TRBV7-9 to TRBJ1-2, with D unclear. V was shortened by 5 bases and J by 2 bases, with 12 bases between the two germline ends. The CDR3 has 14 residues. Germline CDR1 SEHNR, CDR2 FQNEAQ (reference sequence). The CDR3 region has the DNA TGTGCCAGCAGCCCCGCAGGTCTAAACTATGGCTACACCTTC. Translation gives CASSPAGLNYGYTF.